This T cell receptor (beta chain) derives from a study of cytomegalovirus exposure and HLA in healthy donors. Germline V gives CDR1 MNHEY, CDR2 SVGAGI. CDR3 size: 12 residues. Losses at the gene ends were 10 bases for V and 7 bases for J; bases not matched to a gene: 9. The study ran its PCR with 60 Vbeta and 13 Jbeta primers. Sequencing used immunoSEQ multiplex PCR; TCRdb keeps in-frame clones, though not all of them. This sample carries hundreds of thousands of clones, roughly 79% of them seen once, and the ten largest clones take roughly 1.9%. This clone was counted a few times. The origin of this receptor is a male donor in good health and CMV-seronegative. This rearrangement joins TRBV6-5 to TRBJ1-1, with 7 bases that match TRBD1. Source material: PBMCs. The CDR3 sequence is CATQGDPNEAFF. The CDR3 DNA follows: TGTGCCACCCAGGGGGATCCAAATGAAGCTTTCTTT.